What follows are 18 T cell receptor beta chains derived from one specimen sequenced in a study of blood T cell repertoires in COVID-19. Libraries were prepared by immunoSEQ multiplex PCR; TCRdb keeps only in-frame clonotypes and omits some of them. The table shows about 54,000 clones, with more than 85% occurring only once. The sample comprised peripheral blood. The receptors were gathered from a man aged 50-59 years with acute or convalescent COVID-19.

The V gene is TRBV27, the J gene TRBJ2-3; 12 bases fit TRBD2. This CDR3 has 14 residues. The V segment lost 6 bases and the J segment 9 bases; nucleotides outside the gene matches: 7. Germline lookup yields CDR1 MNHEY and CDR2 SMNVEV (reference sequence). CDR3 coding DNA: TGTGCCAGCAGGACTAGCGGGAGTGGTGGGACGCAGTATTTT. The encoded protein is CASRTSGSGGTQYF.

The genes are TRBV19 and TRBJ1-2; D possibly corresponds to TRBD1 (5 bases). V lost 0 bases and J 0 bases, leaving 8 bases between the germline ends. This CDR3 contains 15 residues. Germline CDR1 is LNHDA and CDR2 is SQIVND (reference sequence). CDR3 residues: CASSIEDKANYGYTF. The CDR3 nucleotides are TGTGCCAGTAGTATAGAGGACAAAGCTAACTATGGCTACACCTTC.

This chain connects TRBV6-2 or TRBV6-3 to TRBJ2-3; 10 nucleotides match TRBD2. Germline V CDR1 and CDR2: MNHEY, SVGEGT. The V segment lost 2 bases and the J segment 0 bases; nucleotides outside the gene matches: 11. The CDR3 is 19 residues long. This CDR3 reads CASSYDLAGGLWSTDTQYF. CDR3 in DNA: TGTGCCAGCAGTTACGATTTAGCGGGAGGTCTGTGGAGCACAGATACGCAGTATTTT.

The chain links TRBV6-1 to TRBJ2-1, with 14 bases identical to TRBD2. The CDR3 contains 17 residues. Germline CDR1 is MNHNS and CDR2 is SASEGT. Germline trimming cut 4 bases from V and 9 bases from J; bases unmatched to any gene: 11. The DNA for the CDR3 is TGTGCCAGCAGTGGGCGACTAGCGGGAGGGCGAATGGGTGAGCAGTTCTTC. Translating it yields CASSGRLAGGRMGEQFF.

Here the CDR3 reads CASSFDSHSGNTIYF. DNA of the CDR3: TGTGCCAGCAGCTTCGACAGTCACTCTGGAAACACCATATATTTT. The V gene is TRBV7-9, the J gene TRBJ1-3, with D perhaps matching TRBD1 (5 bases). Germline CDR1 is SEHNR and CDR2 is FQNEAQ (reference sequence). The CDR3 consists of 15 residues. Trimming left V 3 bases short and J 0 bases short, with 9 bases between. The full variable domain, completed using reference TRBV7-9 and TRBJ1-3, is DTGVSQNPRHKITKRGQNVTFRCDPISEHNRLYWYRQTLGQGPEFLTYFQNEAQLEKSRLLSDRFSAERPKGSFSTLEIQRTEQGDSAMYLCASSFDSHSGNTIYFGEGSWLTVV.

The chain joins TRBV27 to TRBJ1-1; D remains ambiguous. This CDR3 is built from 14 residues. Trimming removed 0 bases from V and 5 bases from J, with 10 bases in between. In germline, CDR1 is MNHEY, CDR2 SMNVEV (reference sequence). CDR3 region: CASSLSRPETEAFF. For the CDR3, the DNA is TGTGCCAGCAGTTTATCCAGGCCTGAGACTGAAGCTTTCTTT.

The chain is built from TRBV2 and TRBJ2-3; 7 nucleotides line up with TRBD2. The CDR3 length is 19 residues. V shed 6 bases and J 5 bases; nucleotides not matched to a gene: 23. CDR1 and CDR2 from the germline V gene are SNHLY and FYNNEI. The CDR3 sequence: CASRALDLWTAGRVDTQYF. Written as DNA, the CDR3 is TGTGCCAGCAGAGCCCTTGACCTCTGGACGGCGGGGAGGGTAGATACGCAGTATTTT.

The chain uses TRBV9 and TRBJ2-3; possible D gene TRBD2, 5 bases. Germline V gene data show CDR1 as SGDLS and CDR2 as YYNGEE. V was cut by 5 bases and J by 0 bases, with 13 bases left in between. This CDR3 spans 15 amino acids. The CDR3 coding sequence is TGTGCCAGCAGAACGGTGGAGGATAGCACAGATACGCAGTATTTT. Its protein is CASRTVEDSTDTQYF.

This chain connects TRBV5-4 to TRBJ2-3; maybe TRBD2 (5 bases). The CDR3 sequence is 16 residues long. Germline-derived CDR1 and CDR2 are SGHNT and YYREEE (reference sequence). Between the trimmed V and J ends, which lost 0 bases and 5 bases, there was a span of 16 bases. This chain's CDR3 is CASSLGPLSAGDTQYF. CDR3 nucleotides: TGTGCCAGCAGCTTGGGGCCTCTTTCTGCGGGAGATACGCAGTATTTT.

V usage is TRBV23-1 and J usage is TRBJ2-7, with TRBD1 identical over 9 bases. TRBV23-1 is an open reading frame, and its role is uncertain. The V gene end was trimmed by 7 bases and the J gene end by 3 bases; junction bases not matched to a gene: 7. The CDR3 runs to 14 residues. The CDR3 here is CASIKTGGYYEQYF. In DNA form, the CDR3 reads TGCGCCAGCATCAAAACAGGGGGCTACTACGAGCAGTACTTC.

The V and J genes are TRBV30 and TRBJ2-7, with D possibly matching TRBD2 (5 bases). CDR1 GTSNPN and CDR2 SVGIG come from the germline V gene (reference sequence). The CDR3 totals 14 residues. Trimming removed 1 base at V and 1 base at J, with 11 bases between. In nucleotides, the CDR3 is TGTGCCTGGAGTGGCGGGTTGATATCCTACGAGCAGTACTTC. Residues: CAWSGGLISYEQYF.

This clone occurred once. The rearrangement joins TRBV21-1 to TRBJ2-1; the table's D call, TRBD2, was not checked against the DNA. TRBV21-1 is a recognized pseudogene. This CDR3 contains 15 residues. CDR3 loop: CASSTGTPSYNEQFF. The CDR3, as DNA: TGTGCCAGCAGCACCGGGACTCCTTCCTACAATGAGCAGTTCTTC.

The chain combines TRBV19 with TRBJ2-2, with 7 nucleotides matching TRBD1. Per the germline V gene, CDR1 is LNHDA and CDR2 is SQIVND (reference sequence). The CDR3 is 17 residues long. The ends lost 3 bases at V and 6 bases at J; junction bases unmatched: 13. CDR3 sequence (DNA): TGTGCCAGTAGTATCTCTTCAGGGACAGCCAGCGCCGGGGAGCTGTTTTTT. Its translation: CASSISSGTASAGELFF.

Here the CDR3 reads CASSIGTRYEQYF. The DNA of the CDR3 is TGTGCCAGTAGTATCGGGACACGATACGAGCAGTACTTC. V and J are TRBV19 and TRBJ2-7; D might be TRBD1 (6 bases). The germline V gene has CDR1 LNHDA and CDR2 SQIVND (reference sequence). The CDR3 is 13 residues long. The V end was cut by 3 bases, the J end by 4 bases, with 10 bases between. The whole variable domain, remainder taken from reference TRBV19 and TRBJ2-7, is DGGITQSPKYLFRKEGQNVTLSCEQNLNHDAMYWYRQDPGQGLRLIYYSQIVNDFQKGDIAEGYSVSREKKESFPLTVTSAQKNPTAFYLCASSIGTRYEQYFGPGTRLTVT.

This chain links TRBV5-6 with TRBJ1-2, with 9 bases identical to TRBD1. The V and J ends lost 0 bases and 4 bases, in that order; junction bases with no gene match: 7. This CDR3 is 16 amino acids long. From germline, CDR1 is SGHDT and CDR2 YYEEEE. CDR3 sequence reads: CASSLEGQGTLYGYTF. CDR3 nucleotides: TGTGCCAGCAGCTTGGAAGGACAGGGGACTCTCTATGGCTACACCTTC.

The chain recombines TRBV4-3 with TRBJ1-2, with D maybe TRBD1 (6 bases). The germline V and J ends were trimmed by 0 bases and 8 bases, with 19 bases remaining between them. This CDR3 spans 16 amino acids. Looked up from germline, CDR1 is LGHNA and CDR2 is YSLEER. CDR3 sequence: CASSQDEGRQVFGYTF. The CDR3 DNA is TGCGCCAGCAGCCAAGATGAAGGTAGACAGGTCTTCGGCTACACCTTC.

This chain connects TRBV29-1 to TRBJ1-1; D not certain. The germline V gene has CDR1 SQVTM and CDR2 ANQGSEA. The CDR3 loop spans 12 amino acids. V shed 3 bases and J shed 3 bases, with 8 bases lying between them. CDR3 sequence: CSVEPGDTEAFF. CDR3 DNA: TGCAGCGTTGAGCCGGGAGACACTGAAGCTTTCTTT.

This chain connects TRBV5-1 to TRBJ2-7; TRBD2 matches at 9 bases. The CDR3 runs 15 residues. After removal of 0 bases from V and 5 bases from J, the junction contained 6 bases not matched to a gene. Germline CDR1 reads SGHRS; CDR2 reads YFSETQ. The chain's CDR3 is CASSLVVAGENEQYF. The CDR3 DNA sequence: TGCGCCAGCAGCTTGGTGGTAGCGGGAGAAAACGAGCAGTACTTC.